The source of this TCR beta chain is a study of tumor-infiltrating lymphocytes in primary liver carcinoma. Germline DNA was extracted too, while blood RNA derived from unsorted whole blood. Starting material of 450 to 550 ng total RNA yielded TCR beta cDNA via a constant-region primer. Libraries of TCR beta came from three nested multiplex PCR rounds with slightly modified ARM-PCR. TCRdb analysed the multiplex PCR reads with MiXCR anew, one entry per CDR3 protein. In the table there are roughly 330,000 distinct CDR3 sequences, approximately 64% of which are singletons. A word on this clonotype: At one end, the junction sequence differs from germline, possibly due to a read error.

The sequence was obtained from a middle-aged man with primary liver carcinoma and hepatitis B virus infection. Sequenced input: peripheral blood.

The CDR3 protein is CAWSVPGVVETQYF. The CDR3 bases are TGTGCCTGGAGTGTACCAGGGGTGGTGGAGACCCAGTATTTC. The chain links TRBV30 to TRBJ2-5; perhaps TRBD1 as D (6 bases). Germline V lookup: CDR1 GTSNPN, CDR2 SVGIG (reference sequence). The CDR3 length is 14 residues.